The rows below give T cell receptor beta chains drawn from one sample of a study of shared clonotypes between healthy human individuals. TCRdb's copy holds only in-frame clones and misses some; the assay was immunoSEQ multiplex PCR. The sample shows under 850,000 clones, roughly two thirds of them seen only once. Sequenced material: memory CD4+ T cells sorted from blood. The origin of the receptors is a woman in her thirties in good health. Each CDR3 is given with its conserved first and last residue. Fields, in order: V gene, CDR3 protein.

v_call: TRBV28; cdr3_aa: CASSSGTVFVNEQFF
v_call: TRBV15; cdr3_aa: CATSTVTGFFHTSYEQYF
v_call: TRBV19; cdr3_aa: CASSIALSFRTSPTDTQYF
v_call: TRBV10-3; cdr3_aa: CAIRGGQGNTEAFF
v_call: TRBV5-1; cdr3_aa: CASSTSGSDGELFF
v_call: TRBV6-6; cdr3_aa: CASSYTGGRAGETQYF
v_call: TRBV11-3; cdr3_aa: CASSLAGLYNEQFF
v_call: TRBV28; cdr3_aa: CASSLEQETQYF
v_call: TRBV11-2; cdr3_aa: CASSLSSVYLAGARETQYF
v_call: TRBV28; cdr3_aa: CASSLPPLNYGYTF
v_call: TRBV7-6; cdr3_aa: CASSLAVWGQGSYNEQFF
v_call: TRBV5-1; cdr3_aa: CASSKQTGSGSGNTIYF
v_call: TRBV18; cdr3_aa: CASSEDRAGYTF
v_call: TRBV2; cdr3_aa: CASSGDREIAKNIQYF
v_call: TRBV15; cdr3_aa: CATSRGWGPGNTIYF
v_call: TRBV4-1; cdr3_aa: CAATTSGYTDTQYF
v_call: TRBV5-6; cdr3_aa: CASSRTQLTQYF
v_call: TRBV6-5; cdr3_aa: CASSYSAEYNEQFF
v_call: TRBV27; cdr3_aa: CASSDRTGIRNQPQHF
v_call: TRBV5-1; cdr3_aa: CASSPTQGARDEKLFF
v_call: TRBV28; cdr3_aa: CASSWTGAGTGELFF
v_call: TRBV19; cdr3_aa: CASSILGGFSGANVLTF
v_call: TRBV11-2; cdr3_aa: CASSTGQGSGNTIYF
v_call: TRBV28; cdr3_aa: CASSTQGFTGELFF
v_call: TRBV10-1; cdr3_aa: CASSEGFAGELFF
v_call: TRBV10-2; cdr3_aa: CASSSSGGSGQGRWNEQFF
v_call: TRBV7-9; cdr3_aa: CASRSTGPPDEQFF
v_call: TRBV29-1; cdr3_aa: CSALGSAGGNEQFF
v_call: TRBV29-1; cdr3_aa: CSVEGWGKGNTGELFF
v_call: TRBV6-5; cdr3_aa: CASILNNEQFF
v_call: TRBV7-8; cdr3_aa: CASSFVTGGETQYF
v_call: TRBV5-1; cdr3_aa: CASSRLAGGFYEQYF
v_call: TRBV29-1; cdr3_aa: CSVGQGTYTGELFF
v_call: TRBV19; cdr3_aa: CASSMGDRVVDTF
v_call: TRBV28; cdr3_aa: CASSLELSGANVLTF
v_call: TRBV14; cdr3_aa: CASSLRTDSEQYF
v_call: TRBV19; cdr3_aa: CARRGWGRTVKLPRVGYTF
v_call: TRBV6-5; cdr3_aa: CASSYSIGGVGYTF
v_call: TRBV18; cdr3_aa: CASSTAQETQYF
v_call: TRBV18; cdr3_aa: CASSPRRDTEAFF
v_call: TRBV27; cdr3_aa: CASRPPRRPGELFF
v_call: TRBV4-1; cdr3_aa: CASSQAGRAKYEQYF
v_call: TRBV10-3; cdr3_aa: CAIRRDRGGPNTEAFF
v_call: TRBV7-9; cdr3_aa: CASSLAREPGYGYTF
v_call: TRBV11-3; cdr3_aa: CASSSQREIEQFF
v_call: TRBV28; cdr3_aa: CATDVGLGSGNTIYF
v_call: TRBV5-1; cdr3_aa: CASSLGAGTDTQYF